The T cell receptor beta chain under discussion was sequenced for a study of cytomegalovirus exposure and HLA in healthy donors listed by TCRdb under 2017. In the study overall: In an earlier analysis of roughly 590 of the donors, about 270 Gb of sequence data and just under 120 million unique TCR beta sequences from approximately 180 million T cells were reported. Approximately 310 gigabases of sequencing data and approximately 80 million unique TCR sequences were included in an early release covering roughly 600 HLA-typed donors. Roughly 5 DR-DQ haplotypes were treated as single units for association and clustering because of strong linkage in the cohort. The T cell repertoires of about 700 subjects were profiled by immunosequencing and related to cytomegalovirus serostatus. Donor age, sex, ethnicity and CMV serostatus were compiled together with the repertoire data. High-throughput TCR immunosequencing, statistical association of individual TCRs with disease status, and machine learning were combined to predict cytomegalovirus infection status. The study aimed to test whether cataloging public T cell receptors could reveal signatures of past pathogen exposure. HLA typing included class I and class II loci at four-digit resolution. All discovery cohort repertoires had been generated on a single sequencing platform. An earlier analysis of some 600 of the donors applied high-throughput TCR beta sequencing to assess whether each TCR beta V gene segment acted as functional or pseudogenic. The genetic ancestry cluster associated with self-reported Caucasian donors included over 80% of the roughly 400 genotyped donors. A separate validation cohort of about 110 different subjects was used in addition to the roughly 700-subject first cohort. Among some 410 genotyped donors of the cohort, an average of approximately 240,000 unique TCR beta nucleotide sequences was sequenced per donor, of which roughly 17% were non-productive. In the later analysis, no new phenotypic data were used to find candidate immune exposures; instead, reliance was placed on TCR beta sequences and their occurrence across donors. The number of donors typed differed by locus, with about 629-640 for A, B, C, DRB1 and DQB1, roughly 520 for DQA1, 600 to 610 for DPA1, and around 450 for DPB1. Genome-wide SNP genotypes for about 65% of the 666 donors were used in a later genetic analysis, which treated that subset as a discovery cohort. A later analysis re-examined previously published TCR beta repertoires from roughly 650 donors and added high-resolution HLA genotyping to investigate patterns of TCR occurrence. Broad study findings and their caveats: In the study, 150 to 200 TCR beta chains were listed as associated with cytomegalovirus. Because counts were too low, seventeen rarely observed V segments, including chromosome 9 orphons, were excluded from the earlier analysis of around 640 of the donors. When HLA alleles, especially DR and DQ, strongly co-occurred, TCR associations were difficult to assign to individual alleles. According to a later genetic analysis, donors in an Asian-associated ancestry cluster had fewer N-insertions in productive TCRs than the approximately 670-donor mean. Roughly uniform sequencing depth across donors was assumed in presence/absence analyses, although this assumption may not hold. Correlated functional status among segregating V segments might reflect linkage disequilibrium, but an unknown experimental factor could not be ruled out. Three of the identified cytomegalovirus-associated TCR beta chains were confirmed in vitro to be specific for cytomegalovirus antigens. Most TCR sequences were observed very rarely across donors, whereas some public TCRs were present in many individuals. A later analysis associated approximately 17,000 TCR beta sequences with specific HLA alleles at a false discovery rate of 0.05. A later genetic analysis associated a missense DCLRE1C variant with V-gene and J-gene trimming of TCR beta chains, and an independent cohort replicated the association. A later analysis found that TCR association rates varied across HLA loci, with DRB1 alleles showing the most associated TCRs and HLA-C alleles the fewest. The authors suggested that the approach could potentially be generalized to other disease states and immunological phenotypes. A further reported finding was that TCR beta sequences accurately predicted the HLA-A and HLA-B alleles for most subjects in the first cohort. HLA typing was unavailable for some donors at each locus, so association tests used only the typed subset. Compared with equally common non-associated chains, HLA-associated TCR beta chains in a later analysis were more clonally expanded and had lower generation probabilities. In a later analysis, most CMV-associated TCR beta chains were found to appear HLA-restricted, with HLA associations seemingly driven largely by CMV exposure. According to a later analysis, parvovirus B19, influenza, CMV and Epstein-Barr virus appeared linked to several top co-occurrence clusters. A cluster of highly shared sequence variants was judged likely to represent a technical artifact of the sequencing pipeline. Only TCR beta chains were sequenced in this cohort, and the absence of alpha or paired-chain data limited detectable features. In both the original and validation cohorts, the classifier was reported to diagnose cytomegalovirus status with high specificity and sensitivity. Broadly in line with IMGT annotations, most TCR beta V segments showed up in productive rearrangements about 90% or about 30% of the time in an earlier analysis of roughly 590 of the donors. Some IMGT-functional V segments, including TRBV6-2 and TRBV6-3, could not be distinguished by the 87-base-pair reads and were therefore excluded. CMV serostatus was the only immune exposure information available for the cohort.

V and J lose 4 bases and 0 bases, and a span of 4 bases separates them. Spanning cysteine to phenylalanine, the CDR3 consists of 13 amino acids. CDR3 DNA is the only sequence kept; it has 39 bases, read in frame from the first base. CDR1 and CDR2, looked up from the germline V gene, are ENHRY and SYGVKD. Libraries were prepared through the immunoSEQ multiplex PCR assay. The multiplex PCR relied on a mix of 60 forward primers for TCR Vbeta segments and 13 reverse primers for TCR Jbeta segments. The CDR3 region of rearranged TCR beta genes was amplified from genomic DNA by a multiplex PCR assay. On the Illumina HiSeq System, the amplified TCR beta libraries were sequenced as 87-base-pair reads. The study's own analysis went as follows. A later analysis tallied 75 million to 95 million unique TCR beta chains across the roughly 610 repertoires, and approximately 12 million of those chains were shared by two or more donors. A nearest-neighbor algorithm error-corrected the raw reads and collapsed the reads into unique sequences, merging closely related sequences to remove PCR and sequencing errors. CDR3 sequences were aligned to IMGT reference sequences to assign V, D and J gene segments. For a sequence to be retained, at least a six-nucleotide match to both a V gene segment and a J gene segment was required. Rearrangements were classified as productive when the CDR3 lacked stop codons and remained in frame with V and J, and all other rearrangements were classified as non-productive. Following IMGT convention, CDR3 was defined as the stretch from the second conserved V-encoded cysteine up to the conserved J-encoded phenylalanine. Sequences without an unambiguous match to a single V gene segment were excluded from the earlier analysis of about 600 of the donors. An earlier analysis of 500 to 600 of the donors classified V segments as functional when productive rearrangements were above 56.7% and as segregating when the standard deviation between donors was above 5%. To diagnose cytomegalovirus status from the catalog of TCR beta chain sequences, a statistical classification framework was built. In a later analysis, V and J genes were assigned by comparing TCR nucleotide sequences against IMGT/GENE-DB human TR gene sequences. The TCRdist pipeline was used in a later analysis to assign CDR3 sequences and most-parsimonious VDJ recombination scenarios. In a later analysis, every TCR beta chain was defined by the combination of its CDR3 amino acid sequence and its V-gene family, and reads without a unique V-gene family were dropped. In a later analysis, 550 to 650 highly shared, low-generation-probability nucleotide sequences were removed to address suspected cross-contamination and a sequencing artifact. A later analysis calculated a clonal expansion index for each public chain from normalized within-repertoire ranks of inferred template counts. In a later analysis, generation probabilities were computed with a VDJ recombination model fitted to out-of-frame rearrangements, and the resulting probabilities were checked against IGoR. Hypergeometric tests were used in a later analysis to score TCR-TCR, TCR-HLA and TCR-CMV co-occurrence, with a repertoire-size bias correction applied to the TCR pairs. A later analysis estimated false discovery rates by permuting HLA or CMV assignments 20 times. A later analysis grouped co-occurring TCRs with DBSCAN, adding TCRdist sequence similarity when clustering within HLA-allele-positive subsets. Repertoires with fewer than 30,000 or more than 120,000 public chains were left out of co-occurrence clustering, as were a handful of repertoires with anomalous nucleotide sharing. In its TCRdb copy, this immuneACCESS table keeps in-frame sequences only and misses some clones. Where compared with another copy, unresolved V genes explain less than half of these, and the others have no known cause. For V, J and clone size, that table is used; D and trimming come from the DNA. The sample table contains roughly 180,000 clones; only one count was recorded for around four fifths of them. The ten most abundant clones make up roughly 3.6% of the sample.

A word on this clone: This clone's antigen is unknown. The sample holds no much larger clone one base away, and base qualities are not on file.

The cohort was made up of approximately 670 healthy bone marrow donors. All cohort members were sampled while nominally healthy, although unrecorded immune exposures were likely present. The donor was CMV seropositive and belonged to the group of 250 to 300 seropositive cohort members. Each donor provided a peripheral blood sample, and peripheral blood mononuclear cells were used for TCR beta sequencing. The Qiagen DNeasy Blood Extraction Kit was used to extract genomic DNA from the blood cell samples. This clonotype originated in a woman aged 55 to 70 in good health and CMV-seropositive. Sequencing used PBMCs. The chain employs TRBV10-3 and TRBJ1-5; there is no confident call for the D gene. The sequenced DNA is TGTGCCATCAGTGCGGGTAGCAATCAGCCCCAGCATTTT. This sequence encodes CAISAGSNQPQHF.